This T cell receptor beta chain was captured in a study of blood T cell repertoires in COVID-19. Study at large: COVID-19 samples from acute and convalescent phases originated in the United States, Italy and Spain. From T cells, B-cell-depleted T cells, or PBMCs came the material, which was cDNA or gDNA.

The junction had 3 bases not matched to a gene; V was cut back by 1 base and J by 2 bases. The CDR3 sequence is 16 residues long. Germline CDR1 KGHDR, CDR2 SFDVKD. In the source study's methods: Amplification with reference gene primers provided the estimates of nucleated cell counts. Measured with immunoSEQ multiplex PCR; TCRdb has only the in-frame clones, and not every one. V and J calls and clone size are as listed in that table; D and trimming were resolved from the DNA. The sample lists around 120,000 clones, roughly 72% occurring once. J is TRBJ2-2 and V is TRBV24-1; 7 nucleotides line up with TRBD2. The sequencing sample was made of peripheral blood. This clonotype was sampled from a man older than 75 with acute or convalescent COVID-19. The CDR3 loop is CATSDFASGNTGELFF. In nucleotides, the CDR3 is TGTGCCACCAGTGATTTTGCTAGCGGTAACACCGGGGAGCTGTTTTTT.